This T cell receptor (beta chain) was retrieved from a study of blood T cell repertoires in COVID-19. Study overall: T cells, B-cell-depleted T cells, or PBMCs supplied cDNA or gDNA.

This table comes from immunoSEQ multiplex PCR, and its TCRdb copy is limited to in-frame clones, with some not included. The sample gives under 250,000 clones, 92% of which show up once; 0.8% to 1% is in the top ten. V gave up 5 bases and J gave up 4 bases, with 12 bases separating them. The germline V gene encodes CDR1 SGHTA and CDR2 FQGNSA. The CDR3 runs 13 residues. The chain joins TRBV7-2 to TRBJ2-7; D is unclear. This TCR was sampled from a man aged 55 to 70 with COVID-19, enrolled during active disease. The sample comprised peripheral blood. CDR3 DNA: TGTGCCAGCAGCGAGATCCAAATGTACGAGCAGTACTTC. Residues: CASSEIQMYEQYF.